A single sample is the source of the 19 T cell receptor beta chains below, sequenced in a study of early T cells in non-severe SARS-CoV-2 infection. Using its own MiXCR run on the 5' RACE reads, TCRdb lists one record per CDR3 protein. Altogether some 75,000 distinct CDR3 sequences are present, roughly 15% being singletons, with the ten largest covering 1.4%. The sample taken for sequencing was whole blood. The receptor set was obtained from an adult who was a healthcare worker with PCR-confirmed SARS-CoV-2 infection or an uninfected control (not recorded which).

This clonotype was observed many times. CDR3 coding DNA: TGTGCCAGCAGCCAAGATGGGGACAGGGTCTCCTACGAGCAGTACTTC. Translating it yields CASSQDGDRVSYEQYF. This chain connects TRBV3-1 to TRBJ2-7; TRBD1 matches 9 bases. CDR1 is LGHDT and CDR2 is YNNKEL in the germline V gene (reference sequence). The CDR3 extends over 16 amino acids. Trimming at V came to 0 bases and at J to 0 bases, leaving 3 bases not matched to a gene.

This chain uses TRBV12-3 or TRBV12-4 with TRBJ2-1; D remains unclear. Deletions cut 1 base from V and 12 bases from J, with 10 bases between. CDR3 length equals 12 residues. Written as DNA, the CDR3 is TGTGCCAGCAGTTTAGGTGGCGTAGGGCAGTTCTTC. As protein: CASSLGGVGQFF.

The table lists this clonotype with many counts. J is TRBJ2-3 and V is TRBV11-2; no clear D. The germline V gene encodes CDR1 SGHAT and CDR2 FQNNGV. Trimming stripped 8 bases from V and 6 bases from J, with 15 bases between. This CDR3 spans 13 amino acids. The CDR3 DNA reads TGTGCCAGCCTACCCCCACTTGGGGATACGCAGTATTTT. Amino acids: CASLPPLGDTQYF. The full variable domain, with the rest looked up from reference TRBV11-2 and TRBJ2-3, is EAGVAQSPRYKIIEKRQSVAFWCNPISGHATLYWYQQILGQGPKLLIQFQNNGVVDDSQLPKDRFSAERLKGVDSTLKIQPAKLEDSAVYLCASLPPLGDTQYFGPGTRLTVL.

The chain employs TRBV6-6 and TRBJ2-3; 8 bases are a match to TRBD2. This CDR3 is built from 13 residues. Germline V gene data show CDR1 as MNHNY and CDR2 as SVGAGI (reference sequence). CDR3 loop: CVIHSGVADTQYF. The CDR3 DNA follows: TGTGTCATCCATAGCGGGGTCGCAGATACGCAGTATTTT.

This clonotype came up many times. CDR3 amino acids: CASSPWGRYEQYF. As DNA, the CDR3 is TGTGCCAGCAGCCCCTGGGGTCGCTACGAGCAGTACTTC. This chain uses TRBV14 with TRBJ2-7; D unclear. CDR1 and CDR2 (germline): SGHDN, FVKESK. V dropped 4 bases and J dropped 3 bases, with 10 bases sitting between them. CDR3 length equals 13 residues.

This clonotype was seen only a few times. A junction end diverges from the germline sequence, so it may reflect a read error. This chain connects TRBV6-6 to TRBJ1-5; 7 bases match TRBD1. CDR1 and CDR2 from the germline V gene are MNHNY and SVGAGI (reference sequence). The CDR3 loop spans 15 amino acids. The CDR3 loop is CVSRWGQTSNQPQHF. CDR3 bases: TGTGTCAGCAGGTGGGGACAGACCAGCAATCAGCCCCAGCATTTT.

This clonotype has only a few counts. The J gene is TRBJ2-7, the V gene TRBV6-5; possibly TRBD1 for D (8 bases). V lost 5 bases, J lost 3 bases, and 20 bases lay in between. The CDR3 length is 16 residues. Germline CDR1 is MNHEY and CDR2 is SVGAGI. The CDR3 reads CASSRRTGRGFYEQYF. The CDR3 region has the DNA TGTGCCAGCAGTAGACGGACAGGGAGGGGATTCTACGAGCAGTACTTC.

This clonotype was counted only a few times. The CDR3 region has the DNA TGTGCCAGCTCACCAGAGTGGGGAAACTCCTATGGCTACACCTTC. Protein sequence: CASSPEWGNSYGYTF. The chain carries TRBV18 and TRBJ1-2; D is undetermined. V lost 2 bases to trimming and J lost 4 bases, with 14 bases between them. Germline V gene lookup returns CDR1 KGHSH and CDR2 LQKENI. The CDR3 consists of 15 residues.

This chain uses TRBV20-1 with TRBJ2-2, with 7 bases aligning to TRBD2. With V trimmed by 3 bases and J by 7 bases, 11 bases remained unmatched. The CDR3 has 15 residues. CDR1 and CDR2 (germline): DFQATT, SNEGSKA (reference sequence). The CDR3 is CSARPRGTGIGELFF. The CDR3 coding sequence is TGCAGTGCTAGGCCGCGGGGGACGGGCATCGGGGAGCTGTTTTTT.

CDR3 in amino acids: CSALDAVGNTIYF. The CDR3 bases are TGCAGTGCTCTCGACGCTGTCGGAAACACCATATATTTT. The J gene is TRBJ1-3, the V gene TRBV20-1, with D unclear. The CDR3 spans 13 residues. The germline gives CDR1 DFQATT, CDR2 SNEGSKA (reference sequence). V was shortened by 5 bases and J by 4 bases, with 12 bases between the two germline ends.

This clonotype was detected many times. The chain recombines TRBV29-1 with TRBJ2-5; TRBD1 is a possible D gene (6 bases). The germline V gene encodes CDR1 SQVTM and CDR2 ANQGSEA. V was pared by 6 bases and J by 2 bases, with 10 bases between. The CDR3 has 12 residues. The CDR3 region has the DNA TGCAGCGTCGGACAGTCTCAAGAGACCCAGTACTTC. This codes for CSVGQSQETQYF.

Concerning this clonotype itself: A junction boundary mismatches the germline segment, possibly from a read error. V usage is TRBV5-1 and J usage is TRBJ2-6; the D is unclear. Germline V gene sequence: CDR1 SGHRS, CDR2 YFSETQ. This CDR3 comprises 16 residues. The CDR3 nucleotides are TGCACCAGCAGCTTAGCCCCCAGCTCTGGGGCCAACGTCCTGACTTTC. It specifies CTSSLAPSSGANVLTF.

There are many counts of this clonotype. CDR3 protein: CASSIGGQELYGYTF. Written as DNA, the CDR3 is TGTGCCAGTAGTATAGGGGGCCAAGAGCTTTATGGCTACACCTTC. The genes are TRBV19 and TRBJ1-2; D is possibly TRBD1 (5 bases). Trimming shortened V by 1 base and J by 5 bases, and 14 bases separated the two germline ends. This CDR3 is 15 amino acids long. Germline lookup yields CDR1 LNHDA and CDR2 SQIVND (reference sequence).

The chain combines TRBV20-1 with TRBJ2-3; the match to TRBD2 covers 10 bases. V gave up 3 bases and J gave up 6 bases; unmatched junction bases: 9. The CDR3 has 15 amino acids. Germline CDR1 is DFQATT and CDR2 is SNEGSKA (reference sequence). The CDR3 region has the DNA TGCAGTGCTAGTCCCCTGAGCGGGGGGGCGGATACGCAGTATTTT. It codes for CSASPLSGGADTQYF.

This clonotype occurred once. CDR3: CASSPFGIRGKKGYEQFF. The CDR3 DNA follows: TGTGCCAGCAGCCCCTTCGGGATTAGAGGCAAAAAGGGCTATGAGCAGTTCTTC. The chain carries TRBV6-4 and TRBJ2-1; D is perhaps TRBD2 (5 bases). Looked up from germline, CDR1 is MRHNA and CDR2 is SNTAGT. The V end was cut by 6 bases, the J end by 8 bases, with 29 bases between. The CDR3 consists of 18 residues.

This clonotype was seen repeatedly, ten times or more. The rearrangement links TRBV7-2 to TRBJ2-5, with 10 bases that match TRBD2. CDR1 SGHTA and CDR2 FQGNSA come from the germline V gene. The CDR3 totals 16 residues. V was pared by 1 base and J by 5 bases, with 7 bases of the junction left unmatched. The CDR3 DNA sequence: TGTGCCAGCAGCTTAGTTCGAGCGGGGGGGTTGGAGACCCAGTACTTC. It encodes CASSLVRAGGLETQYF.

This clonotype has a count of ten or more. The chain employs TRBV20-1 and TRBJ2-3; a possible D gene is TRBD2 (7 bases). This CDR3 has 16 residues. Germline-derived CDR1 and CDR2 are DFQATT and SNEGSKA (reference sequence). Trimming pared 1 base from V and 2 bases from J, leaving 16 bases between. The CDR3 is CSARAGRGAFTDTQYF. CDR3 nucleotide sequence: TGCAGTGCTAGAGCTGGACGGGGGGCTTTCACAGATACGCAGTATTTT.

This clonotype has at least ten counts. The chain joins TRBV6-1 to TRBJ2-3, with 11 bases lining up with TRBD2. This CDR3 comprises 16 residues. V shed 8 bases and J 6 bases; nucleotides not matched to a gene: 13. CDR1 is MNHNS and CDR2 is SASEGT in the germline V gene. CDR3 sequence (DNA): TGTGCCAGCGGAGGAACTAGCGGGGGTTCGTGGGATACGCAGTATTTT. It is translated as CASGGTSGGSWDTQYF.

This clonotype occurred a few times. The rearrangement joins TRBV11-2 to TRBJ2-5; 14 bases align to TRBD2. This CDR3 spans 15 amino acids. The germline gives CDR1 SGHAT, CDR2 FQNNGV. Losses at the gene ends were 3 bases for V and 4 bases for J; bases not matched to a gene: 1. The CDR3 is CASSLGTSGGETQYF. In DNA form, the CDR3 reads TGTGCCAGCAGCTTGGGGACTAGCGGGGGAGAGACCCAGTACTTC.